This T cell receptor (beta chain) came from a study of blood T cells in healthy people across ages. Study conclusions and caveats: The fall in TCR beta diversity per million T cells was roughly linear with age.

Then a second PCR, running about 6 to 12 cycles, was carried out with a sample-barcoded 5' primer and a J-beta primer mix. Every sample produced at least 2.5 million CDR3-containing paired-end reads. One entry per CDR3 protein results from TCRdb running MiXCR on the 5' RACE reads. The sample holds 550,000 to 650,000 distinct CDR3 sequences, about 28% seen once. V dropped 7 bases and J dropped 4 bases, with 10 bases sitting between them. The CDR3 covers 12 residues. Germline lookup yields CDR1 MGHDK and CDR2 SYGVNS. This clonotype was counted many times. Its antigen is not identified. Every participating donor contributed around 9.5 milliliters of peripheral blood through a draw.

This chain connects TRBV25-1 to TRBJ1-1; tentatively, D is TRBD1 (6 bases). The receptor was derived from an elderly woman in good health. The sequencing sample was made of blood. CDR3 sequence reads: CASTGAGTEAFF. In DNA, the CDR3 is TGTGCCAGCACGGGGGCGGGCACTGAAGCTTTCTTT.